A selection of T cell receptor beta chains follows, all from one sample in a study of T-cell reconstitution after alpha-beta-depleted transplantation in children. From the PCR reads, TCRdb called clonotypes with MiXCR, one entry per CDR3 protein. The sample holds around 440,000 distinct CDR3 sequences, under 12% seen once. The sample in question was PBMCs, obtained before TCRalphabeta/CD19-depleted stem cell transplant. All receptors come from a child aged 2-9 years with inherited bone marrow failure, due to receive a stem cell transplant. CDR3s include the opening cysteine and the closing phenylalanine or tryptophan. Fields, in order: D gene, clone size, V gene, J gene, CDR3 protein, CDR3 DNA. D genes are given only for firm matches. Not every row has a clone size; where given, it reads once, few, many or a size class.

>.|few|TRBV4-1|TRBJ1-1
CASSQHGGGNTEAFF
TGCGCCAGCAGCCAGCACGGGGGGGGGAACACTGAAGCTTTCTTT
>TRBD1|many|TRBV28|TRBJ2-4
CANGAPGQGNIQYF
TGTGCCAACGGGGCACCGGGACAGGGAAACATTCAGTACTTC
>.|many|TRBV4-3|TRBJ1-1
CASSQDPQGNTEAFF
TGCGCCAGCAGCCAAGATCCCCAGGGGAACACTGAAGCTTTCTTT
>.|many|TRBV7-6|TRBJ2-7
CASSLLPTGSYEQYF
TGTGCCAGCAGCTTACTCCCGACAGGCTCATACGAGCAGTACTTC
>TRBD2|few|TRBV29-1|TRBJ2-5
CSVELAVKETQYF
TGCAGCGTAGAACTAGCGGTCAAAGAGACCCAGTACTTC
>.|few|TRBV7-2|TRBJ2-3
CASSLRGVGGWADTQYF
TGTGCCAGCAGCTTAAGGGGCGTGGGGGGCTGGGCAGATACGCAGTATTTT
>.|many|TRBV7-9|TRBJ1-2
CASSLGDRYTF
TGTGCCAGCAGCTTAGGGGATCGATACACCTTC
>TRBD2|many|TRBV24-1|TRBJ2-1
CATSDGTSGVYNEQFF
TGTGCCACCAGTGATGGGACTAGCGGGGTTTACAATGAGCAGTTCTTC
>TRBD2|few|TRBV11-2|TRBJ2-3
CASSLEGPSGIGADTQYF
TGTGCCAGCAGCTTAGAAGGGCCTAGCGGGATAGGTGCAGATACGCAGTATTTT
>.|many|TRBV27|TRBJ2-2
CASSSGSNTGELFF
TGTGCCAGCAGTAGCGGTTCGAACACCGGGGAGCTGTTTTTT
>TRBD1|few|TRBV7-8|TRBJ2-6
CASSSDRASGANVLTF
TGTGCCAGCAGCTCCGACAGGGCCTCTGGTGCCAACGTCCTGACTTTC
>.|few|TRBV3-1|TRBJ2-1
CASSQDLVESGWNEQFF
TGTGCCAGCAGCCAAGATCTTGTAGAGAGCGGGTGGAATGAGCAGTTCTTC
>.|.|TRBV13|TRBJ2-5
CASSAGQIYTETQYF
TGTGCCAGCAGCGCGGGACAGATATATACGGAGACCCAGTACTTC
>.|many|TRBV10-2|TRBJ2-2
CASSAPNTGELFF
TGCGCCAGCAGTGCCCCGAACACCGGGGAGCTGTTTTTT
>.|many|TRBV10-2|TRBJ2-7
CASSESPDRRSYEQYF
TGCGCCAGCAGTGAGTCCCCGGACAGACGCTCCTACGAGCAGTACTTC
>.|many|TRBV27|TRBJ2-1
CASSFQADSYNEQFF
TGTGCCAGCAGTTTTCAAGCGGACTCCTACAATGAGCAGTTCTTC
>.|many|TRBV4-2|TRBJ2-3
CASSQVSGDGTDTQYF
TGTGCCAGCAGCCAAGTGAGCGGAGATGGCACAGATACGCAGTATTTT
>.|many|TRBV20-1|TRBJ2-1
CSATTYNEQFF
TGCAGTGCGACGACCTACAATGAGCAGTTCTTC
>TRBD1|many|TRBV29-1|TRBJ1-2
CSGTGGDRYGYTF
TGCAGCGGGACAGGGGGGGATCGCTATGGCTACACCTTC
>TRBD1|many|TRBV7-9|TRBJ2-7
CASSPYGTGGEQYF
TGTGCCAGCAGCCCATATGGGACAGGCGGCGAGCAGTACTTC
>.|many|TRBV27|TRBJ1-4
CATGGENKGEKLFF
TGTGCCACCGGAGGGGAAAATAAGGGTGAAAAACTGTTTTTT
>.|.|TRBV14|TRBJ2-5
CASSPDGYLQETQCF
TGTGCCAGCAGCCCCGATGGCTACCTCCAAGAGACCCAGTGCTTC
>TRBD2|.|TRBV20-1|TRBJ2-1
CSARDRGSGSLHNEQFF
TGCAGTGCTAGAGATCGCGGTAGCGGGAGTCTACACAATGAGCAGTTCTTC
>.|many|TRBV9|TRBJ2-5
CASSVESEETQYF
TGTGCCAGCAGCGTAGAATCGGAAGAGACCCAGTACTTC
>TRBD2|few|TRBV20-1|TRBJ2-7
CSAGTGGGDAGEQYF
TGCAGTGCTGGAACCGGGGGGGGCGATGCGGGCGAGCAGTACTTC
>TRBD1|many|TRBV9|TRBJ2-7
CASSVGTGPYEQYF
TGTGCCAGCAGCGTCGGGACAGGGCCCTACGAGCAGTACTTC
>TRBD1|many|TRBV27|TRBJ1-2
CASSEGQGAYGYTF
TGTGCCAGCAGTGAAGGACAGGGGGCTTATGGCTACACCTTC
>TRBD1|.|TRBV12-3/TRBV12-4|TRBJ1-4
CASSLRTGVNEKLFF
TGTGCCAGCAGTCTCCGGACAGGAGTGAATGAAAAACTGTTTTTT
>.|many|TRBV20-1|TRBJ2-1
CSAAGTRGYNEQFF
TGCAGTGCTGCCGGGACGCGGGGCTACAATGAGCAGTTCTTC
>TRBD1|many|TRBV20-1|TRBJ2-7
CSAKTRDRAAYEQYF
TGCAGTGCCAAGACGAGGGACAGGGCAGCCTACGAGCAGTACTTC
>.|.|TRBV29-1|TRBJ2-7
CSVAGLGEQYF
TGCAGCGTTGCAGGGCTTGGCGAGCAGTACTTC
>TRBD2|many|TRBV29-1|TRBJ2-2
CSVNGLEGTGELFF
TGCAGCGTTAATGGACTAGAGGGCACCGGGGAGCTGTTTTTT
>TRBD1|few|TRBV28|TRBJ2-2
CASSLFPGGGELFF
TGTGCCAGCAGTTTATTCCCAGGGGGCGGGGAGCTGTTTTTT
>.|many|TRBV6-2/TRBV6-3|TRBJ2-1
CASSYGAKEQFF
TGTGCCAGCAGTTACGGGGCCAAGGAGCAGTTCTTC
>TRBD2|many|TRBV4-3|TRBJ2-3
CASSQAGGSDTQYF
TGCGCCAGCAGCCAAGCGGGAGGGTCAGATACGCAGTATTTT
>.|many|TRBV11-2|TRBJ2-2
CASSWGGVGELFF
TGTGCCAGCAGCTGGGGTGGGGTCGGGGAGCTGTTTTTT
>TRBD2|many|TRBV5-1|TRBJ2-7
CASSFTSGTTYEQYF
TGCGCCAGCAGCTTCACTAGCGGGACAACCTACGAGCAGTACTTC